A single sample is the source of the 30 T cell receptor beta chains below, sequenced in a study of long-term antiretroviral therapy in people with HIV. The immunoSEQ assay was v3.0, run at survey level. Sequenced by immunoSEQ multiplex PCR; TCRdb stores in-frame clones only, minus some. The sample carries around 20,000 clones, roughly 80% recorded once. The starting material was unsorted PBMCs, obtained 0.6 years after starting antiretroviral therapy. Receptors originate from a woman aged 18-29 years with HIV.

The V call is TRBV27, the J call TRBJ2-4; D might be TRBD1 (6 bases). CDR1 MNHEY and CDR2 SMNVEV come from the germline V gene (reference sequence). Between the trimmed V and J ends, which lost 3 bases and 7 bases, there was a span of 13 bases. The CDR3 has 14 residues. The CDR3 loop is CASSFRDTQNIQYF. CDR3 DNA sequence: TGTGCCAGCAGTTTCCGGGACACCCAGAACATTCAGTACTTC.

The rearrangement joins TRBV7-9 to TRBJ1-1; no clear D gene. Trimming pared 1 base from V and 3 bases from J, leaving 6 bases between. Germline V gene data show CDR1 as SEHNR and CDR2 as FQNEAQ (reference sequence). CDR3 length equals 13 residues. DNA for the CDR3: TGTGCCAGCAGCTTAGAGGTGGACACTGAAGCTTTCTTT. It codes for CASSLEVDTEAFF. The entire variable domain, with the rest obtained from reference TRBV7-9 and TRBJ1-1, is as follows: DTGVSQNPRHKITKRGQNVTFRCDPISEHNRLYWYRQTLGQGPEFLTYFQNEAQLEKSRLLSDRFSAERPKGSFSTLEIQRTEQGDSAMYLCASSLEVDTEAFFGQGTRLTVV.

This clone was seen once. V usage is TRBV6-5 and J usage is TRBJ1-1; TRBD1 is a possible D gene (5 bases). Germline V gene lookup returns CDR1 MNHEY and CDR2 SVGAGI. V lost 5 bases and J 7 bases, leaving 20 bases between the germline ends. The CDR3 sequence is 15 residues long. CDR3 bases: TGTGCCAGCAGTCCCATGGGAGGGGCGCGATTTGAAGCTTTCTTT. Amino acids: CASSPMGGARFEAFF.

This clone appeared a few times. This chain connects TRBV4-1 to TRBJ1-1; perhaps TRBD1 as D (5 bases). V was trimmed by 2 bases and J by 5 bases, leaving 12 bases between them. The CDR3 runs to 14 residues. The germline gives CDR1 MGHRA, CDR2 YSYEKL. CDR3 sequence (DNA): TGCGCCAGCAGCCAATGGGGGGGAGAGACTGAAGCTTTCTTT. The encoded protein is CASSQWGGETEAFF.

The rearrangement links TRBV7-3 to TRBJ2-3, with a weak D call TRBD1 (6 bases). The ends were cut back, 4 bases at V and 4 bases at J, with 18 bases in the middle. This CDR3 region has 16 residues. Germline assignment: CDR1 SGHTA and CDR2 FQGTGA. The CDR3 sequence: CASSSGIAGTSDTQYF. The CDR3 coding sequence is TGTGCCAGCAGCTCTGGCATCGCAGGGACATCAGATACGCAGTATTTT.

In its sample, this clone was seen once. The chain employs TRBV11-2 and TRBJ1-5; no firm D call. This CDR3 has 13 amino acids. Germline V lookup: CDR1 SGHAT, CDR2 FQNNGV. V lost 3 bases to trimming and J lost 7 bases, with 10 bases between them. For the CDR3, the DNA is TGTGCCAGCAGCTTGGGCAAGGGACAGCCCCAGCATTTT. Its translation is CASSLGKGQPQHF. The entire variable domain, with the rest obtained from reference TRBV11-2 and TRBJ1-5, is as follows: EAGVAQSPRYKIIEKRQSVAFWCNPISGHATLYWYQQILGQGPKLLIQFQNNGVVDDSQLPKDRFSAERLKGVDSTLKIQPAKLEDSAVYLCASSLGKGQPQHFGDGTRLSIL.

The V and J genes are TRBV10-3 and TRBJ2-1, with TRBD2 as a possible D gene (6 bases). Per germline, CDR1 ENHRY and CDR2 SYGVKD. The CDR3 sequence is 13 residues long. V was pared by 7 bases and J by 3 bases, with 10 bases between. The DNA of the CDR3 is TGTGCCATCACGGGGGAGGACTACAATGAGCAGTTCTTC. It translates to CAITGEDYNEQFF.

The J gene is TRBJ1-4, the V gene TRBV28; unclear D gene. The CDR3 extends over 16 amino acids. CDR1 is MDHEN and CDR2 is SYDVKM in the germline V gene. Trimming cost V 7 bases and J 7 bases, with 22 bases left between them. In DNA form, the CDR3 reads TGTGCCAGCACCGACCAGATCGACTGGGTACGTGAAAAACTGTTTTTT. Translation gives CASTDQIDWVREKLFF.

The genes are TRBV10-3 and TRBJ2-3; the D is unclear. In germline, CDR1 is ENHRY, CDR2 SYGVKD. Between the trimmed V and J ends, which lost 2 bases and 4 bases, there was a span of 7 bases. CDR3 size: 13 residues. The CDR3 here is CAISEESPDTQYF. The CDR3 coding sequence is TGTGCCATCAGTGAGGAGTCCCCAGATACGCAGTATTTT.

The V gene is TRBV9, the J gene TRBJ2-1; 9 nucleotides match TRBD2. The CDR3 extends over 16 amino acids. Germline trimming cut 0 bases from V and 4 bases from J; bases unmatched to any gene: 5. Germline-derived CDR1 and CDR2 are SGDLS and YYNGEE. CDR3 in amino acids: CASSVEAGGLYNEQFF. CDR3 nucleotides: TGTGCCAGCAGCGTAGAAGCGGGAGGCCTATACAATGAGCAGTTCTTC.

The chain employs TRBV28 and TRBJ2-7; tentatively, D is TRBD1 (5 bases). The CDR3 is made up of 14 amino acids. The germline V gene has CDR1 MDHEN and CDR2 SYDVKM. With 3 bases removed from V and 2 bases from J, the gap between germline ends came to 11 bases. CDR3 sequence (DNA): TGTGCCAGCAGTTTGGGTGGCAGGGCCTACGAGCAGTACTTC. Translating gives CASSLGGRAYEQYF.

This sequence joins TRBV27 and TRBJ1-4, with TRBD1 matching over 8 bases. V lost 5 bases and J lost 3; bases outside the gene matches: 8. In germline, CDR1 is MNHEY, CDR2 SMNVEV (reference sequence). The length of the CDR3 is 16 residues. The CDR3 DNA is TGTGCCAGCAGTCCGCCCGACAGGGGAGCTAATGAAAAACTGTTTTTT. Amino acid sequence: CASSPPDRGANEKLFF.

The chain is built from TRBV18 and TRBJ2-7; D remains ambiguous. CDR3 length: 16 amino acids. Germline V lookup: CDR1 KGHSH, CDR2 LQKENI. Trimming took 3 bases from V and 0 from J, leaving 15 bases between them. The CDR3: CASSPIAGSLSYEQYF. For the CDR3, the DNA is TGTGCCAGCTCACCTATCGCCGGGTCCCTCTCCTACGAGCAGTACTTC.

The V gene is TRBV6-1, the J gene TRBJ2-3; TRBD2 is a possible D gene (6 bases). V lost 3 bases, J lost 4 bases, and 14 bases lay in between. The CDR3 is made up of 15 amino acids. Germline values: CDR1 MNHNS, CDR2 SASEGT. The CDR3 nucleotides are TGTGCCAGCAGTGATTATAGCGGCCTAGCAGATACGCAGTATTTT. Its translation is CASSDYSGLADTQYF.

The V call is TRBV9, the J call TRBJ2-1; a possible D gene is TRBD1 (6 bases). Trimming took 0 bases from V and 3 from J, leaving 13 bases between them. CDR1 and CDR2 from the germline V gene are SGDLS and YYNGEE. The CDR3 is 16 residues long. CDR3 in amino acids: CASSVGRDKIYNEQFF. In DNA, the CDR3 is TGTGCCAGCAGCGTAGGAAGGGACAAGATCTACAATGAGCAGTTCTTC.

The CDR3 sequence is CASSLRGRQGSPLHF. CDR3 DNA: TGTGCCAGCAGTTTAAGAGGGCGTCAGGGTTCACCCCTCCACTTT. The chain links TRBV27 to TRBJ1-6; a possible D gene is TRBD1 (5 bases). V was shortened by 2 bases and J by 9 bases, with 14 bases between the two germline ends. The V gene's germline CDR1 is MNHEY and CDR2 SMNVEV (reference sequence). The CDR3 has 15 amino acids.

The J gene is TRBJ2-1, the V gene TRBV10-1; D might be TRBD2 (6 bases). Deletions cut 6 bases from V and 3 bases from J, with 12 bases between. The CDR3 loop spans 14 amino acids. Germline CDR1 reads WNHNN; CDR2 reads SYGVQD (reference sequence). The CDR3 loop is CASRERTIYNEQFF. CDR3 bases: TGCGCCAGCAGGGAGAGGACTATCTACAATGAGCAGTTCTTC.

The chain links TRBV9 to TRBJ2-1; TRBD2 matches at 8 bases. The germline CDR1 and CDR2 sequences are SGDLS and YYNGEE. Trimming cost V 3 bases and J 1 base; bases outside gene matches: 6. This CDR3 region has 16 residues. This CDR3 reads CASSAGGGISYNEQFF. Here the CDR3 DNA reads TGTGCCAGCAGCGCCGGGGGGGGGATATCCTACAATGAGCAGTTCTTC. Looking up the rest from reference TRBV9 and TRBJ2-1 gives the full variable domain: DSGVTQTPKHLITATGQRVTLRCSPRSGDLSVYWYQQSLDQGLQFLIQYYNGEERAKGNILERFSAQQFPDLHSELNLSSLELGDSALYFCASSAGGGISYNEQFFGPGTRLTVL.

This chain connects TRBV10-3 to TRBJ1-2, with D uncertain. Germline loops: CDR1 ENHRY, CDR2 SYGVKD. There are 12 residues in the CDR3. The V end lost 0 bases, the J end lost 8 bases, and 7 bases lay between the germline ends. The CDR3 spells CAISESKSGYTF. DNA of the CDR3: TGTGCCATCAGTGAGTCGAAAAGCGGCTACACCTTC.

The gene calls are TRBV12-5 and TRBJ1-1; D not resolved. Trimming removed 2 bases at V and 5 bases at J, with 12 bases between. CDR3 length equals 14 residues. Per the germline V gene, CDR1 is LGHNT and CDR2 is FRNRAP. CDR3 amino acids: CASGLWPGGTEAFF. DNA for the CDR3: TGTGCTAGTGGTTTGTGGCCAGGTGGGACTGAAGCTTTCTTT.

V gene TRBV7-9 combines with J gene TRBJ2-3; D is possibly TRBD2 (6 bases). Per germline, CDR1 SEHNR and CDR2 FQNEAQ (reference sequence). This CDR3 has 15 amino acids. V gave up 4 bases and J gave up 5 bases, with 16 bases separating them. CDR3 region: CASSSTTWGVDTQYF. Written as DNA, the CDR3 is TGTGCCAGCAGCTCCACTACTTGGGGGGTAGATACGCAGTATTTT.

This chain connects TRBV19 to TRBJ2-7, with unresolved D. CDR3 length: 11 residues. CDR1 and CDR2 from the germline V gene are LNHDA and SQIVND (reference sequence). Trimming stripped 4 bases from V and 4 bases from J, with 5 bases between. DNA for the CDR3: TGTGCCAGTAGTAAGGGTTACGAGCAGTACTTC. Translated: CASSKGYEQYF.

This clone came up once. V gene TRBV2 combines with J gene TRBJ2-7; 7 nucleotides line up with TRBD1. V lost 1 base and J lost 0; bases outside the gene matches: 9. The CDR3 runs to 17 residues. The germline V gene has CDR1 SNHLY and CDR2 FYNNEI. This CDR3 reads CASSEEEGQASSYEQYF. CDR3 sequence (DNA): TGTGCCAGCAGTGAAGAGGAAGGACAGGCGAGCTCCTACGAGCAGTACTTC.

V and J are TRBV6-4 and TRBJ2-5; TRBD2 might be the D (7 bases). The V end was cut by 0 bases, the J end by 4 bases, with 15 bases between. Germline V gene lookup returns CDR1 MRHNA and CDR2 SNTAGT. This CDR3 is built from 16 residues. CDR3 in amino acids: CASSDSWGGASETQYF. The DNA of the CDR3 is TGTGCCAGCAGTGACTCTTGGGGGGGGGCCTCAGAGACCCAGTACTTC.

V is TRBV14 and J is TRBJ1-4; weak D call: TRBD1 (5 bases). CDR1 is SGHDN and CDR2 is FVKESK in the germline V gene. V was cut by 2 bases and J by 8 bases, with 12 bases left in between. This CDR3 has 14 residues. The CDR3 sequence: CASSQNRIGEKLFF. CDR3 DNA: TGTGCCAGCAGCCAAAACAGGATAGGGGAAAAACTGTTTTTT. The variable domain in full, completed from reference TRBV14 and TRBJ1-4, reads EAGVTQFPSHSVIEKGQTVTLRCDPISGHDNLYWYRRVMGKEIKFLLHFVKESKQDESGMPNNRFLAERTGGTYSTLKVQPAELEDSGVYFCASSQNRIGEKLFFGSGTQLSVL.

The gene calls are TRBV7-9 and TRBJ2-1, with 10 nucleotides matching TRBD1. V gave up 5 bases and J gave up 7 bases; unmatched junction bases: 5. The germline V gene encodes CDR1 SEHNR and CDR2 FQNEAQ (reference sequence). The CDR3 runs 14 residues. The CDR3, as DNA: TGTGCCAGCAGCGTCGGGGGACAGGGGAATGAGCAGTTCTTC. Its translation is CASSVGGQGNEQFF.

J is TRBJ1-2 and V is TRBV21-1; TRBD1 is the table's D call, not checked against the DNA. TRBV21-1 is a recognized pseudogene. The CDR3 runs 17 residues. The CDR3 nucleotides are TGTGCCATCAAAACTCGGTCCACAATCGACAGGGGTCAAGGCTACACCTTC. Protein product: CAIKTRSTIDRGQGYTF.

The chain recombines TRBV5-6 with TRBJ2-7; D is uncertain. V lost 0 bases, J lost 3 bases, and 13 bases lay in between. The CDR3 spans 15 residues. The germline V gene encodes CDR1 SGHDT and CDR2 YYEEEE. The CDR3 DNA sequence: TGTGCCAGCAGCTTGGAAATGTCGGAAAACTACGAGCAGTACTTC. Protein: CASSLEMSENYEQYF.

The chain uses TRBV14 and TRBJ1-2; 9 nucleotides align to TRBD1. CDR3 size: 13 residues. Losses at the gene ends were 2 bases for V and 8 bases for J; bases not matched to a gene: 3. From germline, CDR1 is SGHDN and CDR2 FVKESK. The CDR3 nucleotides read TGTGCCAGCAGCCAATGGACAGGGGTCGGCTACACCTTC. Translation gives CASSQWTGVGYTF. The full variable domain, completed using reference TRBV14 and TRBJ1-2, is EAGVTQFPSHSVIEKGQTVTLRCDPISGHDNLYWYRRVMGKEIKFLLHFVKESKQDESGMPNNRFLAERTGGTYSTLKVQPAELEDSGVYFCASSQWTGVGYTFGSGTRLTVV.

This chain connects TRBV5-1 to TRBJ2-1; D ambiguous. The CDR3 covers 16 residues. CDR1 is SGHRS and CDR2 is YFSETQ in the germline V gene. The germline V and J ends were trimmed by 1 base and 2 bases, with 13 bases remaining between them. CDR3 nucleotide sequence: TGCGCCAGCAGCTTGAGTGGCAGGTCGCCCTACAATGAGCAGTTCTTC. This gives the protein CASSLSGRSPYNEQFF.